The rows below give T cell receptor beta chains drawn from one sample of a study of identical twins. TCRdb fed the 5' RACE reads into MiXCR, producing one record per CDR3 protein. Of 600,000 to 850,000 distinct CDR3 sequences in the sample, roughly 18% were seen once. These data were likewise used in another study, on T cells expressing NK-cell markers.

The sample taken for sequencing was PBMCs. The origin of the receptors is a woman aged 18-30 years in good health. CDR3s include the opening cysteine and the closing phenylalanine or tryptophan. Each record gives: V gene, D gene, clone size, J gene, CDR3 DNA, CDR3 protein. The D gene is left open where the match is weak. Not every row has a clone size; where given, it reads once, few, many or a size class.

v_call: TRBV4-3
d_call: .
clone_size: .
j_call: TRBJ1-6
cdr3_nt: TGCGCCAGCAGCCACCTGGGGGGTTCACCCCTCCACTTT
cdr3_aa: CASSHLGGSPLHF

v_call: TRBV12-3/TRBV12-4
d_call: TRBD1
clone_size: .
j_call: TRBJ1-2
cdr3_nt: TGTGCCAGCACTACAGGACAGGACTATGGCTACACCTTC
cdr3_aa: CASTTGQDYGYTF

v_call: TRBV11-3
d_call: TRBD2
clone_size: few
j_call: TRBJ2-1
cdr3_nt: TGTGCCAGCAGCAATAGTTATAGCGGGAGGAGGGAGCAGTTCTTC
cdr3_aa: CASSNSYSGRREQFF

v_call: TRBV12-3/TRBV12-4
d_call: TRBD2
clone_size: few
j_call: TRBJ2-5
cdr3_nt: TGTGCCAGCAGTTCCCGGCTAGCGGGAGATCAAGAGACCCAGTACTTC
cdr3_aa: CASSSRLAGDQETQYF

v_call: TRBV4-2
d_call: .
clone_size: few
j_call: TRBJ2-7
cdr3_nt: TGTGCCAGCAGCCAGCGGGACGGAATCGACGAGCAGTACTTC
cdr3_aa: CASSQRDGIDEQYF

v_call: TRBV20-1
d_call: .
clone_size: .
j_call: TRBJ2-1
cdr3_nt: TGCAGTGCTGCAACCGGGACTTACTACAATGAGCAGTTCTTC
cdr3_aa: CSAATGTYYNEQFF

v_call: TRBV15
d_call: .
clone_size: many
j_call: TRBJ2-1
cdr3_nt: TGTGCCACCAGCAGAGGGGCGATAGAATATGAGCAGTTCTTC
cdr3_aa: CATSRGAIEYEQFF

v_call: TRBV7-8
d_call: TRBD2
clone_size: many
j_call: TRBJ2-7
cdr3_nt: TGTGCCAGCAGCGTACTAGCGGGCCCGCTCTACGAGCAGTACTTC
cdr3_aa: CASSVLAGPLYEQYF

v_call: TRBV20-1
d_call: .
clone_size: .
j_call: TRBJ1-5
cdr3_nt: TGCAGTGCTGGAGGGGTTCAGCCCCAGCATTTT
cdr3_aa: CSAGGVQPQHF

v_call: TRBV5-1
d_call: .
clone_size: .
j_call: TRBJ2-3
cdr3_nt: TGCGCCAGCAGCTTGGATGGGGCGGGGGATACGCAGTATTTT
cdr3_aa: CASSLDGAGDTQYF

v_call: TRBV30
d_call: .
clone_size: many
j_call: TRBJ2-3
cdr3_nt: TGTGCCTGGACTACAGGGACCCGGCAGTATTTT
cdr3_aa: CAWTTGTRQYF

v_call: TRBV12-3/TRBV12-4
d_call: .
clone_size: many
j_call: TRBJ1-2
cdr3_nt: TGTGCCATCCTGCCAGGGATGGACGGCCATCGCTACACCTTC
cdr3_aa: CAILPGMDGHRYTF

v_call: TRBV6-5
d_call: TRBD1
clone_size: .
j_call: TRBJ1-4
cdr3_nt: TGTGCCAGCAGTTACTACAGGGGGGGTGAAAAACTGTTTTTT
cdr3_aa: CASSYYRGGEKLFF

v_call: TRBV5-1
d_call: .
clone_size: .
j_call: TRBJ2-2
cdr3_nt: TGCGCCAGCAGCCCGGCGGGACTTTTCACCGGGGAGCTGTTTTTT
cdr3_aa: CASSPAGLFTGELFF

v_call: TRBV6-1
d_call: TRBD1
clone_size: .
j_call: TRBJ2-2
cdr3_nt: TGTGCCAGCACATCGGGACAGGTGAACACCGGGGAGCTGTTTTTT
cdr3_aa: CASTSGQVNTGELFF

v_call: TRBV7-8
d_call: TRBD1
clone_size: few
j_call: TRBJ2-1
cdr3_nt: TGTGCCAGCAGCCTAAGCAGGACAGGGTACAATGAGCAGTTCTTC
cdr3_aa: CASSLSRTGYNEQFF

v_call: TRBV7-2
d_call: .
clone_size: once
j_call: TRBJ2-7
cdr3_nt: TGTGCCAGCAGCTCTTCGGCTCGAGGGGGCTCCTACGAGCAGTACTTC
cdr3_aa: CASSSSARGGSYEQYF

v_call: TRBV7-9
d_call: .
clone_size: few
j_call: TRBJ2-7
cdr3_nt: TGTGCCAGCAGCTTAGCAGGAAGCTACTTCGAGCAGTACTTC
cdr3_aa: CASSLAGSYFEQYF

v_call: TRBV19
d_call: TRBD1
clone_size: .
j_call: TRBJ2-3
cdr3_nt: TGTGCCAGTAGTATAAGCAGGGGGATAGATACGCAGTATTTT
cdr3_aa: CASSISRGIDTQYF

v_call: TRBV5-6
d_call: .
clone_size: .
j_call: TRBJ2-1
cdr3_nt: TGTGCCAGCAGCATACCCCGAAGGAGCTCCTACAATGAGCAGTTCTTC
cdr3_aa: CASSIPRRSSYNEQFF

v_call: TRBV29-1
d_call: .
clone_size: .
j_call: TRBJ2-1
cdr3_nt: TGCAGCGTTGAAGGATGGGGGGTAGGAGGGAGGAATGAGCAGTTCTTC
cdr3_aa: CSVEGWGVGGRNEQFF

v_call: TRBV20-1
d_call: .
clone_size: .
j_call: TRBJ2-7
cdr3_nt: TGCAGTGCTAGTCAGAGCTCCTACGAGCAGTACTTC
cdr3_aa: CSASQSSYEQYF

v_call: TRBV15
d_call: TRBD1
clone_size: .
j_call: TRBJ2-5
cdr3_nt: TGTGCCACCAGCCGGGAAGGACAGGGTAGAGAGACCCAGTACTTC
cdr3_aa: CATSREGQGRETQYF

v_call: TRBV6-9
d_call: TRBD2
clone_size: .
j_call: TRBJ2-2
cdr3_nt: TGTGCCAGCAGTATTCGAAGGGGAGGGAGCACCGGGGAGCTGTTTTTT
cdr3_aa: CASSIRRGGSTGELFF

v_call: TRBV5-5
d_call: .
clone_size: many
j_call: TRBJ1-2
cdr3_nt: TGTGCCAGCAGCTTGATGGACGGGGCGCACGGCTACACCTTC
cdr3_aa: CASSLMDGAHGYTF

v_call: TRBV6-2/TRBV6-3
d_call: .
clone_size: .
j_call: TRBJ1-1
cdr3_nt: TGTGCCAGCACCTCTCACCTGTCCGCTTTCTTT
cdr3_aa: CASTSHLSAFF

v_call: TRBV5-4
d_call: TRBD2
clone_size: .
j_call: TRBJ2-3
cdr3_nt: TGTGCCAGCAGCCTCCAAGCGGGAGGGGGAGATACGCAGTATTTT
cdr3_aa: CASSLQAGGGDTQYF

v_call: TRBV6-1
d_call: TRBD2
clone_size: .
j_call: TRBJ2-1
cdr3_nt: TGTGCCAGCTCGAGACTGGGGCGGGGACTAGCGGCGCGGGAGCAGTTCTTC
cdr3_aa: CASSRLGRGLAAREQFF

v_call: TRBV21-1
d_call: .
clone_size: .
j_call: TRBJ2-3
cdr3_nt: TGTGCCAGCAGCAAAGCTAGGGGGATTTCAAGCACAGATACGCAGTATTTT
cdr3_aa: CASSKARGISSTDTQYF

v_call: TRBV29-1
d_call: .
clone_size: few
j_call: TRBJ2-3
cdr3_nt: TGCAGCGTTGTGGCCAGCACAGATACGCAGTATTTT
cdr3_aa: CSVVASTDTQYF

v_call: TRBV10-3
d_call: .
clone_size: .
j_call: TRBJ1-2
cdr3_nt: TGTGCCATCAGTGATAACGGCTACACCTTC
cdr3_aa: CAISDNGYTF

v_call: TRBV5-1
d_call: .
clone_size: few
j_call: TRBJ2-2
cdr3_nt: TGCGCCAGCAGCTGGTCCCGGCTAACGACGAACACCGGGGAGCTGTTTTTT
cdr3_aa: CASSWSRLTTNTGELFF

v_call: TRBV16
d_call: .
clone_size: few
j_call: TRBJ2-1
cdr3_nt: TGTGCCAGCAGCCTCCTCGAGGGGGTTGAGCAGTTCTTC
cdr3_aa: CASSLLEGVEQFF

v_call: TRBV6-1
d_call: TRBD2
clone_size: .
j_call: TRBJ2-1
cdr3_nt: TGTGCCAGCAGTCGAGCGGGAGTCCGTGGAAATGAGCAGTTCTTC
cdr3_aa: CASSRAGVRGNEQFF

v_call: TRBV6-2/TRBV6-3
d_call: .
clone_size: few
j_call: TRBJ1-2
cdr3_nt: TGTGCCAGCAGTTACAGGGACGGCTACACCTTC
cdr3_aa: CASSYRDGYTF

v_call: TRBV7-2
d_call: .
clone_size: many
j_call: TRBJ2-7
cdr3_nt: TGTGCCAGCAGCTTAGAGGGAGGCTACGAGCAGTACTTC
cdr3_aa: CASSLEGGYEQYF

v_call: TRBV12-5
d_call: .
clone_size: .
j_call: TRBJ2-3
cdr3_nt: TGTGCTAGTGGTCCGGGGGACGCGGATACGCAGTATTTT
cdr3_aa: CASGPGDADTQYF

v_call: TRBV4-3
d_call: TRBD1
clone_size: .
j_call: TRBJ1-1
cdr3_nt: TGCGCCAGCAGGCCAGGGGGCGAGAACACTGAAGCTTTCTTT
cdr3_aa: CASRPGGENTEAFF

v_call: TRBV6-2/TRBV6-3
d_call: .
clone_size: few
j_call: TRBJ1-1
cdr3_nt: TGTGCCAGCAGCCCGGCCTATTTGAACACTGAAGCTTTCTTT
cdr3_aa: CASSPAYLNTEAFF

v_call: TRBV20-1
d_call: TRBD2
clone_size: .
j_call: TRBJ2-1
cdr3_nt: TGCAGTGCTCCTCTAGCGGGGGAGTACAATGAGCAGTTCTTC
cdr3_aa: CSAPLAGEYNEQFF

v_call: TRBV4-3
d_call: .
clone_size: .
j_call: TRBJ2-5
cdr3_nt: TGCGCCAGCAGCCAAGAGGGTGGAAGGAGAGAGACCCAGTACTTC
cdr3_aa: CASSQEGGRRETQYF

v_call: TRBV20-1
d_call: TRBD2
clone_size: .
j_call: TRBJ2-7
cdr3_nt: TGCAGTGCTAGAGGGGGCGGGAGGTCCTACGAGCAGTACTTC
cdr3_aa: CSARGGGRSYEQYF

v_call: TRBV20-1
d_call: .
clone_size: few
j_call: TRBJ2-1
cdr3_nt: TGCAGTGCTAGAGATCTCGTGAGCTCCTACAATGAGCAGTTCTTC
cdr3_aa: CSARDLVSSYNEQFF

v_call: TRBV2
d_call: .
clone_size: many
j_call: TRBJ1-3
cdr3_nt: TGTGCCAGCAGCGATCAGGGCTCTGGAAACACCATATATTTT
cdr3_aa: CASSDQGSGNTIYF

v_call: TRBV9
d_call: .
clone_size: few
j_call: TRBJ2-1
cdr3_nt: TGTGCCAGCAGCGTAGGGGGTGCGTCCGTCAATGAGCAGTTCTTC
cdr3_aa: CASSVGGASVNEQFF

v_call: TRBV20-1
d_call: TRBD2
clone_size: few
j_call: TRBJ2-7
cdr3_nt: TGCAGTGCTAGCGGCCGGGGGGGCTGGTACGAGCAGTACTTC
cdr3_aa: CSASGRGGWYEQYF

v_call: TRBV6-1
d_call: TRBD2
clone_size: .
j_call: TRBJ2-1
cdr3_nt: TGTGCCAGCACGTGGGCTAGCGGTTCCTACAATGAGCAGTTCTTC
cdr3_aa: CASTWASGSYNEQFF

v_call: TRBV12-3/TRBV12-4
d_call: TRBD1
clone_size: few
j_call: TRBJ1-1
cdr3_nt: TGTGCCAGCAGTTGGGCCGGGACAGGTGAAGCTTTCTTT
cdr3_aa: CASSWAGTGEAFF

v_call: TRBV7-9
d_call: .
clone_size: few
j_call: TRBJ1-2
cdr3_nt: TGTGCCGGGGCAGGGCTCAACTCTGGCTACACCTTC
cdr3_aa: CAGAGLNSGYTF

v_call: TRBV5-1
d_call: .
clone_size: .
j_call: TRBJ2-2
cdr3_nt: TGCGCCAGCAGCTTGGACGTGACGGGGACCGGGGAGCTGTTTTTT
cdr3_aa: CASSLDVTGTGELFF